These T cell receptor beta chains were read from a single sample in a study of breast tumors, draining lymph nodes, adjacent tissues. Via MiXCR, TCRdb re-called the multiplex PCR reads, giving one row per CDR3 protein. The sample includes some 31,000 distinct CDR3 sequences, approximately 63% of them seen just once. The sample was breast tumor tissue. The receptor source for this set is a female donor with breast cancer. Some clones in this sample may be carry-over from other donors' samples. Both conserved end residues are trimmed from each CDR3. Fields, in order: V gene, CDR3 protein.

V gene: TRBV7-2; CDR3 protein: ASGRPDRDNQPQH
V gene: TRBV6-6; CDR3 protein: ASSYTAGATDTQY
V gene: TRBV9; CDR3 protein: ASSVSEADTQY
V gene: TRBV20-1; CDR3 protein: SAQWWRSYNEQF
V gene: TRBV9; CDR3 protein: ASSVVSGGANEQF
V gene: TRBV9; CDR3 protein: ASSVEGQGATGELF
V gene: TRBV7-3; CDR3 protein: ASSLGGLGSPLH
V gene: TRBV20-1; CDR3 protein: SARWLAGTDTQY
V gene: TRBV20-1; CDR3 protein: SARVSATSGRVNEQF
V gene: TRBV5-8; CDR3 protein: ASSQGRGNEKLF
V gene: TRBV27; CDR3 protein: ASSLSPGGNSPLH
V gene: TRBV20-1; CDR3 protein: SARGTENTEAF
V gene: TRBV7-2; CDR3 protein: ASSLTSGQETQY
V gene: TRBV7-3; CDR3 protein: ASSSTSGGPLGTQY